Only one count was recorded for the clone carrying this T cell receptor beta chain. What it recognizes is unknown. The data belong to a study of cytomegalovirus exposure and HLA in healthy donors. Background on the study: A prior study identified 100 million to 130 million unique TCR beta sequences from around 180 million T cells. Study outcomes and limitations: The study assumed roughly uniform donor sequencing depth for presence/absence analyses. Later work found that TCR association rates differed between HLA loci; DRB1 had the most and HLA-C the fewest.

Primers: 60 Vbeta forward and 13 Jbeta reverse. Original analysis: Later work found 80 million or so unique TCR beta chains, with about 10 million shared. The data were produced by immunoSEQ multiplex PCR, yet TCRdb's version contains in-frame clones alone and is incomplete. Clone size and V and J calls were adopted from that table, with D and trimming inferred from the DNA. The sample lists under 200,000 clones, around 80% occurring once. Germline V gene lookup returns CDR1 SGHRS and CDR2 YFSETQ. Deletions cut 0 bases from V and 0 bases from J, with 7 bases between. The CDR3 has 14 amino acids. Input material: PBMCs. This chain uses TRBV5-1 with TRBJ2-7; D is possibly TRBD2 (6 bases). The sequence was obtained from a woman between 45 and 60 years old in good health and CMV-seropositive. The CDR3 loop reads CASSLVGGSYEQYF. The CDR3 coding sequence is TGCGCCAGCAGCTTGGTGGGGGGCTCCTACGAGCAGTACTTC.